Listed below are T cell receptor beta chains from one sample, sequenced in a study of shared T cell receptors in the human thymus. TCRdb keeps only in-frame clones here, not all; method: immunoSEQ multiplex PCR. The sample has 600,000 to 900,000 clones, 80% to 90% seen once. This same sample was also taken into another study, of human thymus T cells.

Sequenced material: thymocytes. Receptors were obtained from a girl in the first two years of life with a congenital heart defect. The CDR3 runs from the conserved cysteine through the conserved F or W. Each record gives: V gene, CDR3 length, J gene, CDR3 protein.

TRBV5-1	16	TRBJ1-3	CASSYTGTGIGNTIYF
TRBV4-3	16	TRBJ2-1	CASSQGDRGTNNEQFF
TRBV5-8	15	TRBJ2-2	CASRELRENTGELFF
TRBV9	18	TRBJ2-1	CASSGRQETPSSYNEQFF
TRBV18	17	TRBJ2-1	CASSRNRDVYEANEQFF
TRBV7-9	13	TRBJ1-2	CASSPPGDYGYTF
TRBV2	19	TRBJ2-5	CASSEALGDRGPAQETQYF
TRBV14	17	TRBJ2-7	CASSRNPDHLAYYEQYF
TRBV12-5	16	TRBJ1-1	CAGPGRTGVSNTEAFF
TRBV6-4	17	TRBJ1-2	CASSDSTDQQGNYGYTF
TRBV28	18	TRBJ1-3	CASSLRDRELSSGNTIYF
TRBV5-6	17	TRBJ2-3	CASSRPGRGQRTDTQYF
TRBV5-6	17	TRBJ2-2	CASRRLAGPKNTGELFF
TRBV7-2	14	TRBJ1-2	CASSFEDIPYGYTF
TRBV28	15	TRBJ2-1	CASSLQGARYNEQFF
TRBV7-2	17	TRBJ1-1	CASSLPSPQGGTTEAFF
TRBV7-9	14	TRBJ1-1	CASSFSFLNTEAFF